This entry lists 5 T cell receptor beta chains sequenced from one sample in a study of T cell repertoires in cytomegalovirus infection. Via MiXCR, TCRdb re-called the reads, giving one row per CDR3 protein. The data contain around 130,000 distinct CDR3 sequences, 7% to 10% of them singletons. Sequenced sample: PBMCs. The receptors derive from a human donor in good health (CMV status not recorded). Some clones in this sample may be carry-over from other donors' samples.

This clonotype has ten or more counts. The chain combines TRBV7-6 with TRBJ1-1; D remains unclear. Deletions cut 4 bases from V and 7 bases from J, with 16 bases between. Per the germline V gene, CDR1 is SGHVS and CDR2 is FNYEAQ. The length of the CDR3 is 14 residues. CDR3 nucleotides: TGTGCCAGCAGCTCCAGCCCCTGGAGTGGTGAAGCTTTCTTT. Translation gives CASSSSPWSGEAFF.

This clonotype was seen ten or more times. One end of the junction fails to match germline, which may point to a read error. The CDR3 sequence is CASSSDRGWGF. In DNA, the CDR3 is TGTGCCAGCAGTTCCGACAGGGGATGGGGCTTC. The V and J genes are TRBV28 and TRBJ2-7, with TRBD1 identical over 8 bases. The V gene's germline CDR1 is MDHEN and CDR2 SYDVKM. CDR3 length: 11 residues.

This clonotype was counted a few times. The chain couples TRBV5-3 to TRBJ2-7; the match to TRBD2 covers 9 bases. TRBV5-3 is given ORF status, its function remaining uncertain. The CDR3 spans 17 residues. Germline trimming cut 9 bases from V and 1 base from J; bases unmatched to any gene: 17. The CDR3 spells CAIGDSNKAGGSYEQYF. DNA of the CDR3: TGTGCCATCGGAGACAGTAACAAAGCGGGGGGATCCTACGAGCAGTACTTC.

This clonotype was seen many times. V usage is TRBV5-4 and J usage is TRBJ2-4, with 7 bases fitting TRBD2. Germline-derived CDR1 and CDR2 are SGHNT and YYREEE (reference sequence). The CDR3 extends over 14 amino acids. V shed 5 bases, J shed 3 bases, and the junction held 5 bases outside the gene matches. CDR3 region: CASSLRGIKNIQYF. The DNA of the CDR3 is TGTGCCAGCAGTTTGCGGGGGATCAAAAACATTCAGTACTTC.

The chain uses TRBV28 and TRBJ1-6; D remains ambiguous. The germline gives CDR1 MDHEN, CDR2 SYDVKM. Trimming shortened V by 6 bases and J by 14 bases, and 11 bases separated the two germline ends. The CDR3 contains 11 residues. The CDR3 DNA is TGTGCCAGCAGCGAAACCGGGGCCCTCCACTTT. As protein: CASSETGALHF.